The clone carrying this T cell receptor beta chain has just a few counts. V was pared by 3 bases and J by 0 bases, with 11 bases of the junction left unmatched. Germline assignment: CDR1 PRHDT and CDR2 FYEKMQ (reference sequence). The CDR3 loop spans 18 amino acids. These data belong to a study of molecular identifiers for immune sequencing clone quantification. TCRdb reanalysed the PCR reads using MiXCR and keeps one entry per CDR3 protein. The repertoire has more than 450,000 distinct CDR3 sequences, about 25% of them found once; the top ten carry about 0.75%. The V call is TRBV13, the J call TRBJ2-3, with TRBD2 identical over 8 bases. The sequence was obtained from a human donor in good health. Some libraries in this study had Jurkat cell RNA spiked in. Material: naive CD8+ T cells from blood, with Jurkat cell RNA spiked in. Subset here: FACS-sorted CD8+CD4-CCR7+CD45RA+ naive T cells. The chain's CDR3 is CASSLWRGDTFSTDTQYF. The CDR3 bases are TGTGCCAGCAGCTTGTGGCGGGGGGACACCTTTAGCACAGATACGCAGTATTTT.